This T cell receptor beta chain was captured in a study of OX40 agonist ivuxolimab in advanced cancers. The sample holds one count of this clone. CDR3 length: 12 residues. Germline CDR1 SGHDT, CDR2 YYEEEE. The V and J ends lost 0 bases and 4 bases respectively, with 3 bases between them. Clones were read by immunoSEQ multiplex PCR, and TCRdb kept only the in-frame ones, dropping some. The sample contains roughly 76,000 clones, 85% of which appear only once. This sequence originates from an adult with an advanced solid tumor such as melanoma, head and neck, liver or kidney cancer. The specimen was CD4+ or CD8+ T cells sorted from blood, collected in a trial of the OX40 agonist ivuxolimab. V and J are TRBV5-6 and TRBJ2-3; D not certain. As DNA, the CDR3 is TGTGCCAGCAGCTTGGCATCAGATACGCAGTATTTT. Its protein product is CASSLASDTQYF.